This T cell receptor beta chain derives from a study of T cell changes during pregnancy in multiple sclerosis. This table comes from immunoSEQ multiplex PCR, and its TCRdb copy is limited to in-frame clones, with some not included. The data show 52,000 or so clones, around 90% seen once. Germline V lookup: CDR1 SEHNR, CDR2 FQNEAQ (reference sequence). This CDR3 is built from 17 residues. Trimming took 2 bases from V and 0 from J, leaving 13 bases between them. The specimen was CD4+ T cells from peripheral blood mononuclear cells, collected in the second trimester of pregnancy. This rearrangement joins TRBV7-9 to TRBJ1-4, with D possibly TRBD1 on 5 matching bases. The clonotype was recovered from a female donor with multiple sclerosis, enrolled in a pregnancy study. The CDR3 DNA reads TGTGCCAGCAGCTTACCCCCCGGGGGAGCAACTAATGAAAAACTGTTTTTT. Amino acids: CASSLPPGGATNEKLFF.